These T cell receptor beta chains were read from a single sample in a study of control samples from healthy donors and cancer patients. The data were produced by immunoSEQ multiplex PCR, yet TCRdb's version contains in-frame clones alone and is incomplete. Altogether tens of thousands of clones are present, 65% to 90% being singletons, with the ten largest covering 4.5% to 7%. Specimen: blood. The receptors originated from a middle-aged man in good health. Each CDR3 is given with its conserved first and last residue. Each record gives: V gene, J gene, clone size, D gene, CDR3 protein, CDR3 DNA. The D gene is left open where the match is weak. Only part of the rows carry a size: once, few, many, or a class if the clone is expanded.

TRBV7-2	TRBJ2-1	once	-	CASSLAAKGEQFF	TGTGCCAGCAGCTTAGCCGCCAAGGGTGAGCAGTTCTTC
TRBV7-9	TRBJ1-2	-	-	CASSQRGQGYGYTF	TGTGCCAGCAGCCAGCGAGGGCAGGGTTATGGCTACACCTTC
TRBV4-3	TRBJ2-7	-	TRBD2	CASSQELAGGFYEQYF	TGCGCCAGCAGCCAAGAACTAGCGGGGGGCTTCTACGAGCAGTACTTC
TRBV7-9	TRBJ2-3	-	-	CASSLRQAKDTQYF	TGTGCCAGCAGCTTACGACAGGCGAAAGATACGCAGTATTTT
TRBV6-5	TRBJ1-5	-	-	CASSYSQGSIGPQHF	TGTGCCAGCAGTTACTCACAGGGCTCCATCGGGCCCCAGCATTTT
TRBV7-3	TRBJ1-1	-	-	CASRPEGNGEAFF	TGTGCCAGCAGACCCGAGGGAAACGGTGAAGCTTTCTTT
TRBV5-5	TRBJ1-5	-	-	CASSLGRGDGQPQHF	TGTGCCAGCAGCTTGGGTCGCGGCGACGGTCAGCCCCAGCATTTT
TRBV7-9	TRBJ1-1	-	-	CASSRSGERTEAFF	TGTGCCAGCAGCCGCAGTGGGGAACGAACTGAAGCTTTCTTT
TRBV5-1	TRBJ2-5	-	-	CASSLLGQETQYF	TGCGCCAGCAGCTTGCTGGGCCAAGAGACCCAGTACTTC
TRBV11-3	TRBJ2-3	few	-	CASSNGPPSTDTQYF	TGTGCCAGCAGCAACGGGCCTCCTAGCACAGATACGCAGTATTTT
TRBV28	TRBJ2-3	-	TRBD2	CASSILRLARGTDTQYF	TGTGCCAGCAGCATCTTGAGACTAGCGCGAGGCACAGATACGCAGTATTTT
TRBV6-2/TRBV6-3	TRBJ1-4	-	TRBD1	CASSGQGGEKLFF	TGTGCCAGCAGTGGACAGGGAGGGGAAAAACTGTTTTTT
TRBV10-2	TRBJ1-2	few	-	CASSVGGYGYTF	TGCGCCAGCAGTGTGGGGGGCTATGGCTACACCTTC
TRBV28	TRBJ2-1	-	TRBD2	CASSLSSSGSMDEQFF	TGTGCCAGCAGTTTATCTTCTAGCGGGAGTATGGATGAGCAGTTCTTC
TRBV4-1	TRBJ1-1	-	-	CASSQVATRNTEAFF	TGCGCCAGCAGCCAAGTGGCGACCAGGAACACTGAAGCTTTCTTT
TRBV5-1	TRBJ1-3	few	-	CASSLEGAEGTGNTIYF	TGCGCCAGCAGCTTGGAGGGCGCCGAGGGCACTGGAAACACCATATATTTT
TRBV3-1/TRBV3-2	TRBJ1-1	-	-	CASSLPGTLNTEAFF	TGTGCCAGCAGTCTACCGGGAACCCTTAACACTGAAGCTTTCTTT
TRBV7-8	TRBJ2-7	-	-	CASSPSYEQYF	TGTGCCAGCAGCCCTTCCTACGAGCAGTACTTC
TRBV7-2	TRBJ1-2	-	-	CASSPPSIAALSF	TGTGCCAGCAGCCCACCGTCAATCGCGGCTCTATCCTTC
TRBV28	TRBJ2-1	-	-	CASSLGVTYNEQFF	TGTGCCAGCAGTTTGGGGGTTACCTACAATGAGCAGTTCTTC
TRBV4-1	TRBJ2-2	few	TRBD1	CASSLGQGTGELFF	TGCGCCAGCAGCCTCGGACAGGGCACCGGGGAGCTGTTTTTT
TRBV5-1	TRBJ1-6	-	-	CASSRGGQAYNSPLHF	TGCGCCAGCAGCAGGGGAGGTCAGGCATATAATTCACCCCTCCACTTT
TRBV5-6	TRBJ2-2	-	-	CASSYVGGPTNTGELFF	TGTGCCAGCAGTTACGTGGGGGGTCCCACGAACACCGGGGAGCTGTTTTTT
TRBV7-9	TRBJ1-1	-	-	CASSLKGGGTEAFF	TGTGCCAGCAGCTTAAAGGGGGGCGGCACTGAAGCTTTCTTT
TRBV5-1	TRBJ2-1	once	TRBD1	CASSLWGQGDEQFF	TGCGCCAGCAGCTTGTGGGGACAGGGGGATGAGCAGTTCTTC
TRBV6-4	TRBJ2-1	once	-	CASSPQGYEQFF	TGTGCCAGCAGCCCCCAGGGGTATGAGCAGTTCTTC
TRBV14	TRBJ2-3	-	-	CASSLLTPGRGTDTQYF	TGTGCCAGCAGCCTTCTAACGCCAGGTAGGGGCACAGATACGCAGTATTTT
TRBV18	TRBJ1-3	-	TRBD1	CASSPLDRPQLGNTIYF	TGTGCCAGCTCACCCCTGGACAGGCCCCAACTCGGAAACACCATATATTTT
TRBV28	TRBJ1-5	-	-	CASSSYRTRGIFNQPQHF	TGTGCCAGCAGTTCTTATAGGACCAGAGGGATTTTTAATCAGCCCCAGCATTTT
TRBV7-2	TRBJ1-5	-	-	CASSLVNNNQPQHF	TGTGCCAGCAGCTTAGTCAACAACAATCAGCCCCAGCATTTT
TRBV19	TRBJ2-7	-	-	CASTTSSGVHEQYF	TGTGCCAGTACCACTAGCTCGGGAGTCCACGAGCAGTACTTC
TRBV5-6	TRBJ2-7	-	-	CASSPTGPGTYEQYF	TGTGCCAGCTCTCCGACAGGCCCCGGTACCTACGAGCAGTACTTC
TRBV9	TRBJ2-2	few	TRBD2	CASSVTSGRQRTGELFF	TGTGCCAGCAGCGTTACTAGCGGGAGACAACGCACCGGGGAGCTGTTTTTT
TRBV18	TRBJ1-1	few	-	CASSPRTVSPRDTEAFF	TGTGCCAGCTCACCCCGGACAGTCTCCCCTCGGGACACTGAAGCTTTCTTT
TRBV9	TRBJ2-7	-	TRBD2	CASSPWTSGGSYEQYF	TGTGCCAGCAGCCCGTGGACTAGCGGGGGCTCCTACGAGCAGTACTTC
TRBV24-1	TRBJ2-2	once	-	CATSDLSPRDTGELFF	TGTGCCACCAGTGATTTGTCGCCCAGGGACACCGGGGAGCTGTTTTTT
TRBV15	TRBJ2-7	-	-	CATSRRRADYEQYF	TGTGCCACCAGCCGCCGGAGGGCCGACTACGAGCAGTACTTC
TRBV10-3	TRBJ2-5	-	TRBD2	CAISERLAGQQETQYF	TGTGCCATCAGTGAGAGGTTAGCGGGGCAACAAGAGACCCAGTACTTC
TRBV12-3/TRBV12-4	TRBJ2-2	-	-	CASRRDTSGELFF	TGTGCCAGCAGAAGAGACACGAGCGGGGAGCTGTTTTTT
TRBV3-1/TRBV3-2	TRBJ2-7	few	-	CASSLKGTDSYEQYF	TGTGCCAGCAGCCTTAAAGGGACTGATTCCTACGAGCAGTACTTC
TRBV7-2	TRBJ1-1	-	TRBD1	CASSLLTGVPTEAFF	TGTGCCAGCAGCTTACTTACAGGGGTCCCCACTGAAGCTTTCTTT
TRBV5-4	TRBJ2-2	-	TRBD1	CASSDRQGSTGELFF	TGTGCCAGCAGCGACAGACAGGGGTCCACCGGGGAGCTGTTTTTT